Listed below are T cell receptor beta chains from one sample, sequenced in a study of identical twins. TCRdb used MiXCR to reprocess the 5' RACE reads, holding one entry per CDR3 protein. The sample yields about 530,000 distinct CDR3 sequences, 20% to 25% seen once. These data were likewise used in another study, on yellow fever vaccine responses in identical twins.

Sequenced sample: CD4+ T cells sorted from blood. These receptors were obtained from a woman younger than 30 in good health. CDR3s include the opening cysteine and the closing phenylalanine or tryptophan. Each record gives: D gene, V gene, clone size, J gene, CDR3 DNA, CDR3 protein. The D gene is left open where the match is weak. Expanded clones get a size class; other rows say once, few or many, or leave the size out.

D gene: NA; V gene: TRBV4-1; clone size: few; J gene: TRBJ2-2; CDR3 DNA: TGCGCCAGCAGCCGTCTTGGCGGTACGAACACCGGGGAGCTGTTTTTT; CDR3 protein: CASSRLGGTNTGELFF
D gene: TRBD2; V gene: TRBV11-2; clone size: NA; J gene: TRBJ2-1; CDR3 DNA: TGTGCCAGCAGCCCCCAGACCAGACCAGCGGGAGCGTTCTTC; CDR3 protein: CASSPQTRPAGAFF
D gene: TRBD2; V gene: TRBV3-1; clone size: few; J gene: TRBJ2-5; CDR3 DNA: TGTGCCAGCAGCCTCGGGACTAGCGGGGGTGAGACCCAGTACTTC; CDR3 protein: CASSLGTSGGETQYF
D gene: NA; V gene: TRBV20-1; clone size: few; J gene: TRBJ1-2; CDR3 DNA: TGCAGTGTTACGACAGCGCTATATGGCTACACCTTC; CDR3 protein: CSVTTALYGYTF
D gene: TRBD1; V gene: TRBV3-1; clone size: few; J gene: TRBJ1-5; CDR3 DNA: TGTGCCAGCAGCCAGACCGGGACAGGGGTTCAGCCCCAGCATTTT; CDR3 protein: CASSQTGTGVQPQHF
D gene: TRBD2; V gene: TRBV12-3/TRBV12-4; clone size: NA; J gene: TRBJ2-3; CDR3 DNA: TGTGCCAGCAGGACCATAGCGGGCAGCACAGATACGCAGTATTTT; CDR3 protein: CASRTIAGSTDTQYF
D gene: TRBD2; V gene: TRBV5-4; clone size: few; J gene: TRBJ2-1; CDR3 DNA: TGTGCCAGCAGCTTGGCCTGGAGGGAACAGCGGGAGAGCTCCTACAATGAGCAGTTCTTC; CDR3 protein: CASSLAWREQRESSYNEQFF
D gene: NA; V gene: TRBV11-2; clone size: few; J gene: TRBJ1-2; CDR3 DNA: TGTGCCAGCAGCTTTCCAGGTAGTAACTATGGCTACACCTTC; CDR3 protein: CASSFPGSNYGYTF
D gene: NA; V gene: TRBV12-3/TRBV12-4; clone size: many; J gene: TRBJ2-7; CDR3 DNA: TGTGCCAGCAGTTTGGATTTCTACGAGCAGTACTTC; CDR3 protein: CASSLDFYEQYF
D gene: TRBD1; V gene: TRBV29-1; clone size: NA; J gene: TRBJ2-5; CDR3 DNA: TGCAGCGTTGGGACAGGGAGTCAAGAGACCCAGTACTTC; CDR3 protein: CSVGTGSQETQYF
D gene: TRBD2; V gene: TRBV10-2; clone size: NA; J gene: TRBJ2-5; CDR3 DNA: TGCGCCAGCAGTGGCACTAGCGAAGCCGGGTCAGAGACCCAGTACTTC; CDR3 protein: CASSGTSEAGSETQYF
D gene: NA; V gene: TRBV4-2; clone size: NA; J gene: TRBJ2-1; CDR3 DNA: TGTGCCAGCAGCCGCGACTATGACAATGAGCAGTTCTTC; CDR3 protein: CASSRDYDNEQFF
D gene: NA; V gene: TRBV24-1; clone size: NA; J gene: TRBJ2-5; CDR3 DNA: TGTGCCACCAGTGATTTTTCCCAGGCAGCCCAAGAGACCCAGTACTTC; CDR3 protein: CATSDFSQAAQETQYF
D gene: NA; V gene: TRBV29-1; clone size: few; J gene: TRBJ2-5; CDR3 DNA: TGCAGCGATGATGCAGGGACCCAGTACTTC; CDR3 protein: CSDDAGTQYF
D gene: TRBD2; V gene: TRBV12-3/TRBV12-4; clone size: few; J gene: TRBJ2-2; CDR3 DNA: TGTGCCAGCAGTAAGACTAGCGGCACCGGGGAGCTGTTTTTT; CDR3 protein: CASSKTSGTGELFF
D gene: TRBD1; V gene: TRBV12-3/TRBV12-4; clone size: NA; J gene: TRBJ1-5; CDR3 DNA: TGTGCCAGCAGCGGGACAGTTTATAGCAATCAGCCCCAGCATTTT; CDR3 protein: CASSGTVYSNQPQHF
D gene: NA; V gene: TRBV12-3/TRBV12-4; clone size: NA; J gene: TRBJ1-4; CDR3 DNA: TGTGCCAGCAGTGCCCGACAGCAGGTGAATGAAAAACTGTTTTTT; CDR3 protein: CASSARQQVNEKLFF
D gene: NA; V gene: TRBV29-1; clone size: NA; J gene: TRBJ2-7; CDR3 DNA: TGCAGCGTTTACTCCTACTACGAGCAGTACTTC; CDR3 protein: CSVYSYYEQYF
D gene: NA; V gene: TRBV7-8; clone size: NA; J gene: TRBJ2-7; CDR3 DNA: TGTGCCAGCAGCTTCGGCAGGGAGTACGAGCAGTACTTC; CDR3 protein: CASSFGREYEQYF
D gene: TRBD2; V gene: TRBV6-1; clone size: NA; J gene: TRBJ2-1; CDR3 DNA: TGTGCGTCCACTCGACTAGCGGGTATTAATGAGCAGTTCTTC; CDR3 protein: CASTRLAGINEQFF
D gene: TRBD1; V gene: TRBV24-1; clone size: NA; J gene: TRBJ2-1; CDR3 DNA: TGTGCCACCAGTGATGTCCTCGGGACAGGGGGGAATCGGGGCAATGAGCAGTTCTTC; CDR3 protein: CATSDVLGTGGNRGNEQFF
D gene: NA; V gene: TRBV7-9; clone size: few; J gene: TRBJ2-2; CDR3 DNA: TGTGCCAGCAGCCAAATGACTCGAACCGGGGAGCTGTTTTTT; CDR3 protein: CASSQMTRTGELFF
D gene: TRBD1; V gene: TRBV12-3/TRBV12-4; clone size: few; J gene: TRBJ1-1; CDR3 DNA: TGTGCCAGCAAAAGTCCGGGACAGGGAAGGACTGAAGCTTTCTTT; CDR3 protein: CASKSPGQGRTEAFF
D gene: TRBD1; V gene: TRBV10-3; clone size: NA; J gene: TRBJ2-5; CDR3 DNA: TGTGCCATCAGAAGGACAGGGAGCGGTCAAGAGACCCAGTACTTC; CDR3 protein: CAIRRTGSGQETQYF
D gene: NA; V gene: TRBV7-9; clone size: NA; J gene: TRBJ1-2; CDR3 DNA: TGTGCCAGCAGCTCGGACATGAGGGCCAACTATGGCTACACCTTC; CDR3 protein: CASSSDMRANYGYTF
D gene: NA; V gene: TRBV10-3; clone size: NA; J gene: TRBJ1-6; CDR3 DNA: TGTGCCATCAGTGAGTCATTAGTTTCGGGTTCACCCCTCCACTTT; CDR3 protein: CAISESLVSGSPLHF
D gene: TRBD2; V gene: TRBV3-1; clone size: many; J gene: TRBJ2-2; CDR3 DNA: TGTGCCAGCAGCCGGACTAGCCTAAACACCGGGGAGCTGTTTTTT; CDR3 protein: CASSRTSLNTGELFF
D gene: TRBD2; V gene: TRBV12-3/TRBV12-4; clone size: NA; J gene: TRBJ2-2; CDR3 DNA: TGTGCCAGCAGCCCGCTTCCTTCCGGGACTAGCGGGTCCGGGGAGCTGTTTTTT; CDR3 protein: CASSPLPSGTSGSGELFF
D gene: NA; V gene: TRBV5-5; clone size: NA; J gene: TRBJ2-3; CDR3 DNA: TGTGCCAGCAGCTTTCCAGGAGATACGCAGTATTTT; CDR3 protein: CASSFPGDTQYF
D gene: TRBD1; V gene: TRBV10-1; clone size: NA; J gene: TRBJ1-1; CDR3 DNA: TGCGCCAGCAGACCGGGACAGAGGCCAAGGAACACTGAAGCTTTCTTT; CDR3 protein: CASRPGQRPRNTEAFF
D gene: TRBD1; V gene: TRBV4-2; clone size: NA; J gene: TRBJ1-1; CDR3 DNA: TGTGCCAGCAGCCCCTCGCTAGGGGGCTACACTGAAGCTTTCTTT; CDR3 protein: CASSPSLGGYTEAFF
D gene: TRBD2; V gene: TRBV6-5; clone size: NA; J gene: TRBJ2-3; CDR3 DNA: TGTGCCAGCAGTTTTGCTAGCGGGGGTACCCGCGCGCAGTATTTT; CDR3 protein: CASSFASGGTRAQYF
D gene: NA; V gene: TRBV6-1; clone size: NA; J gene: TRBJ2-3; CDR3 DNA: TGTGCCAGCAGGCGCGGACAGTCGGATACGCAGTATTTT; CDR3 protein: CASRRGQSDTQYF
D gene: TRBD1; V gene: TRBV11-2; clone size: NA; J gene: TRBJ2-1; CDR3 DNA: TGTGCCAGCAGCCCCCGGGACAGGGGGGTTAATGAGCAGTTCTTC; CDR3 protein: CASSPRDRGVNEQFF
D gene: NA; V gene: TRBV29-1; clone size: NA; J gene: TRBJ2-5; CDR3 DNA: TGCAGCGTTGCAGGGCGTGAGACCCAGTACTTC; CDR3 protein: CSVAGRETQYF
D gene: NA; V gene: TRBV5-1; clone size: NA; J gene: TRBJ2-1; CDR3 DNA: TGCGCCAGCAGCTTCGAGTCATGGAGTTCCTACAATGAGCAGTTCTTC; CDR3 protein: CASSFESWSSYNEQFF
D gene: NA; V gene: TRBV10-3; clone size: few; J gene: TRBJ2-5; CDR3 DNA: TGTGCCATCAGAGCACAGGGGGGGAAGGAGACCCAGTACTTC; CDR3 protein: CAIRAQGGKETQYF
D gene: NA; V gene: TRBV12-3/TRBV12-4; clone size: few; J gene: TRBJ2-1; CDR3 DNA: TGTGCCAGCAGTTTAATCGTCAGCTCCTACAATGAGCAGTTCTTC; CDR3 protein: CASSLIVSSYNEQFF
D gene: NA; V gene: TRBV6-1; clone size: few; J gene: TRBJ2-1; CDR3 DNA: TGTGCCAGCAGTGGGGGGACTCCACCTAGGAGCTCCTACAATGAGCAGTTCTTC; CDR3 protein: CASSGGTPPRSSYNEQFF
D gene: NA; V gene: TRBV12-3/TRBV12-4; clone size: few; J gene: TRBJ1-6; CDR3 DNA: TGTGCCAGCAGTTTAGCCCTCGGTGAGTCACCCCTCCACTTT; CDR3 protein: CASSLALGESPLHF
D gene: NA; V gene: TRBV2; clone size: NA; J gene: TRBJ2-5; CDR3 DNA: TGTGCCAGCGCCCGGGGAGTGGAGACCCAGTACTTC; CDR3 protein: CASARGVETQYF
D gene: NA; V gene: TRBV3-1; clone size: NA; J gene: TRBJ2-3; CDR3 DNA: TGTGCCAGCAGCCAAGATAGGGGAACGGGGCAGTATTTT; CDR3 protein: CASSQDRGTGQYF
D gene: TRBD2; V gene: TRBV27; clone size: few; J gene: TRBJ2-5; CDR3 DNA: TGTGCCAGCAAGTCCAGTCGACTAGCGGGGGAAGAGACCCAGTACTTC; CDR3 protein: CASKSSRLAGEETQYF
D gene: NA; V gene: TRBV7-8; clone size: NA; J gene: TRBJ1-4; CDR3 DNA: TGTGCCAGTTCCAGGGCCCCAGCTAATGAAAAACTGTTTTTT; CDR3 protein: CASSRAPANEKLFF
D gene: NA; V gene: TRBV20-1; clone size: few; J gene: TRBJ1-6; CDR3 DNA: TGCAGTGCCTCTCTTATTGGGCCCTATAATTCACCCCTCCACTTT; CDR3 protein: CSASLIGPYNSPLHF
D gene: NA; V gene: TRBV3-1; clone size: NA; J gene: TRBJ2-1; CDR3 DNA: TGTGCCAGCAGCCAAGCTGGTAGAACCCTCTACAATGAGCAGTTCTTC; CDR3 protein: CASSQAGRTLYNEQFF
D gene: TRBD2; V gene: TRBV2; clone size: few; J gene: TRBJ2-1; CDR3 DNA: TGTGCCAGCAGTGAACCGGGGGGCAATGAGCAGTTCTTC; CDR3 protein: CASSEPGGNEQFF
D gene: NA; V gene: TRBV2; clone size: few; J gene: TRBJ1-5; CDR3 DNA: TGTGCCAGCAGTCGCCCGGGGAATCAGCCCCAGCATTTT; CDR3 protein: CASSRPGNQPQHF
D gene: NA; V gene: TRBV9; clone size: NA; J gene: TRBJ2-1; CDR3 DNA: TGTGCCAGCAGCCCCACCTATAGCGGTAGCTCCTACAATGAGCAGTTCTTC; CDR3 protein: CASSPTYSGSSYNEQFF
D gene: NA; V gene: TRBV24-1; clone size: few; J gene: TRBJ2-3; CDR3 DNA: TGTGCCACCAGTGGTACGGGGCGCAGCACAGATACGCAGTATTTT; CDR3 protein: CATSGTGRSTDTQYF
D gene: NA; V gene: TRBV5-1; clone size: few; J gene: TRBJ1-5; CDR3 DNA: TGCGCCAGCAGCGAAGGGGTGGGCAATCAGCCCCAGCATTTT; CDR3 protein: CASSEGVGNQPQHF
D gene: TRBD1; V gene: TRBV3-1; clone size: few; J gene: TRBJ2-4; CDR3 DNA: TGTGCCAGCAGCCAACCGGGACAGGCGGCCAAAAACATTCAGTACTTC; CDR3 protein: CASSQPGQAAKNIQYF
D gene: NA; V gene: TRBV11-3; clone size: few; J gene: TRBJ2-7; CDR3 DNA: TGTGCCAGCAGCTTAGTTCCTCAAACCTACGAGCAGTACTTC; CDR3 protein: CASSLVPQTYEQYF
D gene: NA; V gene: TRBV12-3/TRBV12-4; clone size: many; J gene: TRBJ2-1; CDR3 DNA: TGTGCCAGCAGTTTACGAGGGGACCCTTACAATGAGCAGTTCTTC; CDR3 protein: CASSLRGDPYNEQFF
D gene: NA; V gene: TRBV11-2; clone size: few; J gene: TRBJ1-2; CDR3 DNA: TGTGCCAGCAGCTTAACTGTGATTAACTATGGCTACACCTTC; CDR3 protein: CASSLTVINYGYTF